Shown below are 22 T cell receptor beta chains from a single sample sequenced in a study of glioma-infiltrating T cells. TCR alpha and beta CDR3 regions were amplified from RNA using iRepertoire nested multiplex PCR. Each CDR3 protein is one row after TCRdb ran MiXCR on the multiplex PCR reads. The repertoire holds some 120,000 distinct CDR3 sequences, with 20% to 25% as singletons. The sequencing input was glioma tissue, nonneoplastic brain tissue, or PBMCs (not recorded which). These receptors were collected from a human donor with low-grade glioma or glioblastoma, undergoing nonglioma brain surgery, or in good health (not recorded which).

A note on this clonotype: The junction does not match germline at one end; this may be a read error. This chain uses TRBV6-5 with TRBJ2-1, with a tentative D call TRBD2 (5 bases). Germline CDR1 MNHEY, CDR2 SVGAGI. The CDR3 totals 16 residues. CDR3 sequence: CASSKETRVVSNGQFF. In DNA form, the CDR3 reads TGTGCCAGCAGTAAAGAAACTAGGGTCGTTAGCAATGGGCAGTTCTTC.

This clonotype was seen repeatedly, ten times or more. The V and J genes are TRBV27 and TRBJ2-1; tentatively, D is TRBD2 (5 bases). The CDR3 is 17 amino acids. V lost 2 bases, J lost 6 bases, and 20 bases lay in between. Germline-derived CDR1 and CDR2 are MNHEY and SMNVEV (reference sequence). Written as DNA, the CDR3 is TGTGCCAGCAGTTTAAGAGGACCGCCGAGGGATGGCAATGAGCAGTTCTTC. Encoded protein: CASSLRGPPRDGNEQFF.

This clonotype came up many times. The chain combines TRBV15 with TRBJ1-3, with a weak D call TRBD1 (5 bases). Germline loops: CDR1 LNHNV, CDR2 YYDKDF (reference sequence). V was pared by 3 bases and J by 0 bases, with 15 bases between. The CDR3 loop spans 17 amino acids. CDR3 loop: CATSRLGPAGSGNTIYF. The CDR3 bases are TGTGCCACCAGCAGGTTGGGACCCGCCGGCTCTGGAAACACCATATATTTT.

The V and J genes are TRBV29-1 and TRBJ1-1, with TRBD1 matching over 9 bases. Looked up from germline, CDR1 is SQVTM and CDR2 is ANQGSEA. The CDR3 runs 17 residues. J was trimmed by 5 bases and V by 4 bases; bases with no gene match: 17. The CDR3 reads CSVGFRAQGAKITEAFF. The CDR3 bases are TGCAGCGTTGGGTTCCGGGCACAGGGGGCCAAGATAACTGAAGCTTTCTTT.

Concerning this clonotype: The junction does not match germline at one end; this may be a read error. This chain links TRBV4-1 with TRBJ1-1; 8 nucleotides line up with TRBD1. The CDR3 loop spans 15 amino acids. Germline values: CDR1 MGHRA, CDR2 YSYEKL. The CDR3 DNA reads as TGCGCCAGCGGCCAAGCAGGGGGCTGGGACACTGAAGCTTTCTTT. Translating it yields CASGQAGGWDTEAFF.

In regard to this clonotype: A much larger clone differs by one base, so this may be a read error. The J gene is TRBJ2-5, the V gene TRBV7-2, with 7 bases aligning to TRBD1. V lost 6 bases, J lost 0 bases, and 7 bases stayed unmatched. The CDR3 consists of 15 residues. In germline, CDR1 is SGHTA, CDR2 FQGNSA. The CDR3 region has the DNA TGTGCCAGCAGAGCCTTGACAGGGTACCAAGAGACCCAGTACTTC. This sequence encodes CASRALTGYQETQYF.

This clonotype was detected ten times or more. The rearrangement joins TRBV28 to TRBJ1-2; the D gene is possibly TRBD1 (6 bases). Germline V gene data show CDR1 as MDHEN and CDR2 as SYDVKM. The V end was cut by 4 bases, the J end by 7 bases, with 19 bases between. The CDR3 is 15 residues long. The CDR3 loop is CASSSIQGFIGGYTF. CDR3 bases: TGTGCCAGCAGTTCGATACAGGGCTTTATCGGTGGCTACACCTTC.

This clonotype has more than one count but fewer than ten. This chain uses TRBV5-4 with TRBJ2-7; maybe TRBD1 (5 bases). Germline CDR1 and CDR2: SGHNT and YYREEE (reference sequence). The CDR3 contains 12 residues. With 3 bases removed from V and 2 bases from J, the gap between germline ends came to 6 bases. CDR3 in amino acids: CASSSDTYEQYF. The DNA of the CDR3 is TGTGCCAGCAGCTCGGACACCTACGAGCAGTACTTC.

This clonotype occurred many times. The gene calls are TRBV19 and TRBJ2-1; 14 bases line up with TRBD2. After removal of 6 bases from V and 9 bases from J, the junction contained 10 bases not matched to a gene. The CDR3 runs to 16 residues. Germline V CDR1 and CDR2: LNHDA, SQIVND (reference sequence). This chain's CDR3 is CASSLIGTSGSGEQFF. CDR3 coding DNA: TGTGCCAGTAGCCTTATCGGGACTAGCGGGAGTGGTGAGCAGTTCTTC.

This clonotype has just one count. An end of the junction differs from the germline gene, which may be a read error. V usage is TRBV6-5 and J usage is TRBJ2-3; D may be TRBD2 (5 bases). CDR3 size: 16 residues. Germline assignment: CDR1 MNHEY and CDR2 SVGAGI. CDR3 protein: CASSGLSESSTDAQYF. The CDR3 nucleotides are TGTGCCAGCAGTGGCCTTAGCGAATCTAGCACAGATGCGCAGTATTTT.

Comment on this clonotype: A much larger clone lies a single base off, so this may be a read error. The chain combines TRBV14 with TRBJ1-5; D is perhaps TRBD1 (5 bases). Germline V gene lookup returns CDR1 SGHDN and CDR2 FVKESK. This CDR3 has 18 residues. The chain's CDR3 is CASSQDRWGERSNQPKHF. The CDR3 DNA reads TGTGCCAGCAGCCAAGATCGATGGGGGGAAAGGAGCAATCAGCCCAAGCATTTT.

This chain joins TRBV3-1 and TRBJ2-7; 9 bases line up with TRBD1. CDR1 LGHDT and CDR2 YNNKEL come from the germline V gene (reference sequence). CDR3 length equals 16 residues. Unmatched junction bases numbered 10, after V lost 5 bases and J lost 2 bases. This chain's CDR3 is CASSFTGRDRAYEQYF. CDR3 coding DNA: TGTGCCAGCAGCTTCACTGGCCGGGACAGGGCCTACGAGCAGTACTTC.

This clonotype turned up a few times. A much larger clone lies one base from this, so it may be a read error. This CDR3 is missing its conserved last phenylalanine or tryptophan, likely due to a read error. The rearrangement uses TRBV7-2 and TRBJ2-1; 10 bases agree with TRBD2. The CDR3 is 14 amino acids. The ends lost 7 bases at V and 4 bases at J; junction bases unmatched: 4. Germline values: CDR1 SGHTA, CDR2 FQGNSA. This CDR3 reads CASTRLAGYNEQFL. The CDR3 region has the DNA TGTGCCAGCACCAGACTAGCGGGTTACAATGAGCAGTTCCTC.

On this clonotype itself: This may arise from a read error, as a much more abundant clone is one base away. The genes are TRBV12-3 or TRBV12-4 and TRBJ2-5; 8 nucleotides agree with TRBD1. The CDR3 has 14 amino acids. CDR3 nucleotide sequence: TGTGTCAGCCGATTCGGACAGGGAGAAAAGACCCAGTACTTC. The encoded protein is CVSRFGQGEKTQYF.

V and J are TRBV3-1 and TRBJ2-1; 7 bases are a match to TRBD1. J lost 8 bases, V lost 4 bases, and 8 bases had no gene match. The CDR3 covers 14 residues. CDR1 is LGHDT and CDR2 is YNNKEL in the germline V gene (reference sequence). CDR3 amino acids: CASSPINRGHEQFF. CDR3 nucleotide sequence: TGTGCCAGCAGCCCCATAAACAGGGGACATGAGCAGTTCTTC.

Notes on this clonotype: A clone one base away is much larger, so this may be a read error. The gene calls are TRBV7-2 and TRBJ2-5; 10 nucleotides agree with TRBD2. The germline CDR1 and CDR2 sequences are SGHTA and FQGNSA. This CDR3 comprises 15 residues. Trimming removed 1 base from V and 5 bases from J; junction bases left unmatched: 4. CDR3 in DNA: TGTACCAGCAGCTTAGTGCTTAGCGGGAGGGAGACCCAGTACTTC. It is translated as CTSSLVLSGRETQYF.

The CDR3 sequence: CASSLPYNEQFF. CDR3 DNA: TGCGCCAGCAGCCTACCCTACAATGAGCAGTTCTTC. The chain recombines TRBV4-1 with TRBJ2-1; D is ambiguous. There are 12 residues in the CDR3. Trimming cost V 4 bases and J 2 bases, with 3 bases left between them. Germline assignment: CDR1 MGHRA and CDR2 YSYEKL.

There are many counts of this clonotype. This chain connects TRBV15 to TRBJ2-3; the match to TRBD2 covers 10 bases. Germline V gene lookup returns CDR1 LNHNV and CDR2 YYDKDF (reference sequence). The CDR3 length is 16 residues. The V segment lost 6 bases and the J segment 4 bases; nucleotides outside the gene matches: 10. The CDR3 DNA is TGTGCCACCAGGCAGCGGGGGGGACTGGGCGCAGATACGCAGTATTTT. It translates to CATRQRGGLGADTQYF.

For this clonotype: An end of the junction differs from the germline gene, which may be a read error. The chain joins TRBV20-1 to TRBJ2-1; possibly TRBD1 for D (5 bases). This CDR3 is 15 amino acids long. Germline-derived CDR1 and CDR2 are DFQATT and SNEGSKA (reference sequence). CDR3 sequence: CSAILVGQGHNEQFF. The CDR3 DNA follows: TGCAGTGCTATCTTAGTCGGGCAGGGCCACAATGAGCAGTTCTTT.

Ten or more counts support this clonotype. V is TRBV28 and J is TRBJ2-3; 9 bases align to TRBD2. The CDR3 runs 15 residues. V shed 6 bases and J 4 bases; nucleotides not matched to a gene: 8. CDR1 is MDHEN, CDR2 SYDVKM, per germline. CDR3 DNA: TGTGCCAGCAGCAGTAGCGGGAGATGGGCAGATACGCAGTATTTT. Residues: CASSSSGRWADTQYF.

This clonotype has at least ten counts. J is TRBJ2-2 and V is TRBV15, with 7 bases aligning to TRBD2. This CDR3 has 16 amino acids. J gave up 1 base and V 1 base, and 3 bases lay outside the gene matches. The germline V gene has CDR1 LNHNV and CDR2 YYDKDF (reference sequence). The CDR3 sequence is CATSRGLAENTGELFF. Written as DNA, the CDR3 is TGTGCCACCAGCAGAGGTCTAGCGGAGAACACCGGGGAGCTGTTTTTT.

Comment on this clonotype: This clone may be a read error of a much larger clone one base away. V gene TRBV28 combines with J gene TRBJ1-2; D is uncertain. The germline gives CDR1 MDHEN, CDR2 SYDVKM. The CDR3 contains 17 residues. Between the trimmed V and J ends, which lost 3 bases and 3 bases, there was a span of 20 bases. The CDR3 loop reads CASSLISSAGEHYGYTF. CDR3 DNA: TGTGCCAGCAGTTTGATCAGCTCGGCCGGCGAGCACTATGGCTACACCTTC.